This T cell receptor beta chain was sequenced during a study of cytomegalovirus exposure and HLA in healthy donors. Among the roughly 120 subjects of the validation cohort, separate from the approximately 660-subject first cohort, were the donors. Findings of the study overall: The investigators catalogued 164 TCR beta chains as cytomegalovirus-associated. The classifier, whose performance was assessed in both the original and validation cohorts, reportedly diagnosed cytomegalovirus status with high specificity and sensitivity. A few chains linked to CMV were shown in vitro to be specific for CMV antigens.

Sequenced by immunoSEQ multiplex PCR; TCRdb stores in-frame clones only, minus some. The sample contains some 170,000 clones, around 85% of which appear only once. With respect to this clone: Its antigen is as yet unknown.

This CDR3 has 13 residues. V lost 4 bases and J 3 bases, leaving 10 bases between the germline ends. Germline V CDR1 and CDR2: MGHRA, YSYEKL. The rearrangement uses TRBV4-1 and TRBJ2-7, with D unclear. The sequenced sample was PBMCs. This clonotype was sampled from a woman aged 30 to 39 in good health and CMV-seronegative. The CDR3 sequence is CASSPAEYYEQYF. The CDR3 bases are TGCGCCAGCAGCCCAGCAGAGTACTACGAGCAGTACTTC.